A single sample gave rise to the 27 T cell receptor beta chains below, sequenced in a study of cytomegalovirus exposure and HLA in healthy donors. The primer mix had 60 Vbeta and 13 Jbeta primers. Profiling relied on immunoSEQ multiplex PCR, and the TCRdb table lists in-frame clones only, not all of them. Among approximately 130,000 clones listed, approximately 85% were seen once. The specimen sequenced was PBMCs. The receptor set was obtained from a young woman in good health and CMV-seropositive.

In DNA form, the CDR3 reads TGTGCCAGCAGCTTCCAGGAGGGGACCTACGAGCAGTACTTC. This sequence encodes CASSFQEGTYEQYF. The chain has TRBV7-8 and TRBJ2-7; maybe TRBD2 (6 bases). The CDR3 spans 14 residues. V was shortened by 3 bases and J by 2 bases, with 11 bases between the two germline ends. Germline lookup yields CDR1 SGHVS and CDR2 FQNEAQ.

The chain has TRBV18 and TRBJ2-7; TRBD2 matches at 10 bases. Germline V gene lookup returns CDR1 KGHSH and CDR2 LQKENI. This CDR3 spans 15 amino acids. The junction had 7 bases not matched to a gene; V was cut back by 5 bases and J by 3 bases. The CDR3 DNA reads TGTGCCAGCTCATCAGGGACTAGCGCCTACTACGAGCAGTACTTC. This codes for CASSSGTSAYYEQYF.

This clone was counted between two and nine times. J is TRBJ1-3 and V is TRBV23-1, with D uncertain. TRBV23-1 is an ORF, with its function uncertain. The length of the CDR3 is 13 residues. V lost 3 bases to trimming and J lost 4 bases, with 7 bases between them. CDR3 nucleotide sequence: TGCGCCAGCAGTCATCTCAGGGGAAACACCATATATTTT. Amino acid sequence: CASSHLRGNTIYF.

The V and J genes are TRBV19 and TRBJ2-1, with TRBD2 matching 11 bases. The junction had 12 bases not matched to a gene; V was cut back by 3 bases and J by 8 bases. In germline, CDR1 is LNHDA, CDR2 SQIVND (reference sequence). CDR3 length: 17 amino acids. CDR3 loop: CASSIGLLAGAGDEQFF. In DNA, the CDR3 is TGTGCCAGTAGTATTGGCCTACTAGCGGGAGCAGGTGATGAGCAGTTCTTC.

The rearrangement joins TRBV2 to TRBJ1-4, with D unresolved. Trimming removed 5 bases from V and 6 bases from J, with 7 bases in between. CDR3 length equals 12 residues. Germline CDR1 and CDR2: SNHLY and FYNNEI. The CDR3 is CASSSGDEKLFF. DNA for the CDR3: TGTGCCAGCAGTTCCGGGGATGAAAAACTGTTTTTT.

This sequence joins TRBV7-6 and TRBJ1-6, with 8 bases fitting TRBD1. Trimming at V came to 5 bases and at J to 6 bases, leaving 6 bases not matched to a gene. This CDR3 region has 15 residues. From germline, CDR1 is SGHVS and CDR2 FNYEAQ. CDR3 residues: CASSPGTGVNSPLHF. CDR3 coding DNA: TGTGCCAGCAGCCCCGGGACAGGAGTTAATTCACCCCTCCACTTT.

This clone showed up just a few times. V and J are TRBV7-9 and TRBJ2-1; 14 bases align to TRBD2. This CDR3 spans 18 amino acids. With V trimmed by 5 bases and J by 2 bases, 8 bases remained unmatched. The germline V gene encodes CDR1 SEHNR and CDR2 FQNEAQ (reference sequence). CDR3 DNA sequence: TGTGCCAGCAGCCTTTTTGGGACTAGCGGGAGCACCTACAATGAGCAGTTCTTC. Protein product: CASSLFGTSGSTYNEQFF.

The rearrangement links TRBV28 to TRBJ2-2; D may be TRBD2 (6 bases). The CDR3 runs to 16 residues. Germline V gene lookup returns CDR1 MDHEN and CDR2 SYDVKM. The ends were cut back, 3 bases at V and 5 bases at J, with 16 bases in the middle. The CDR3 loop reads CASSFLAPGRTGELFF. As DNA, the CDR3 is TGTGCCAGCAGTTTCTTAGCCCCAGGGAGGACCGGGGAGCTGTTTTTT.

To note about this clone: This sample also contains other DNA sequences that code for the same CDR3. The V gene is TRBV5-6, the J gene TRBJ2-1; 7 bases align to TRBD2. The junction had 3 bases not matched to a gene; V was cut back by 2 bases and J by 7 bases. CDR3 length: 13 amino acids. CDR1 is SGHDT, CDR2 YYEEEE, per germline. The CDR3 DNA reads TGTGCCAGCAGCTTCGGGGGAGGGAATGAGCAGTTCTTC. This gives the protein CASSFGGGNEQFF.

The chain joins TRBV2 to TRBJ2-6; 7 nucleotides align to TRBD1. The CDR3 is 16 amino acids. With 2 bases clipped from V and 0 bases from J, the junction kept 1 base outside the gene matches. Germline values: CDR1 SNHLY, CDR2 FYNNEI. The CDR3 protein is CASSEQGVSGANVLTF. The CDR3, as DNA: TGTGCCAGCAGTGAACAGGGGGTCTCTGGGGCCAACGTCCTGACTTTC. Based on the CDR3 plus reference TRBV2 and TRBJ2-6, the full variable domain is EPEVTQTPSHQVTQMGQEVILRCVPISNHLYFYWYRQILGQKVEFLVSFYNNEISEKSEIFDDQFSVERPDGSNFTLKIRSTKLEDSAMYFCASSEQGVSGANVLTFGAGSRLTVL.

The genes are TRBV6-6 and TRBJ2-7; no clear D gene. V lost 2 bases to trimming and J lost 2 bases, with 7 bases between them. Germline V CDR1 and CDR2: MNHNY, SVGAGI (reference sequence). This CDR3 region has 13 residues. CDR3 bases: TGTGCCAGCAGTTACGGCTTTACCTACGAGCAGTACTTC. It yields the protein CASSYGFTYEQYF.

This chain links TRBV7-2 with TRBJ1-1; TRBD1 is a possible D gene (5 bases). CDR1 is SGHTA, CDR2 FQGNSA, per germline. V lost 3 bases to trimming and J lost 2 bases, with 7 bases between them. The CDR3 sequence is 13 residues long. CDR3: CASSFQGNTEAFF. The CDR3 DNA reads TGTGCCAGCAGCTTTCAGGGTAACACTGAAGCTTTCTTT.

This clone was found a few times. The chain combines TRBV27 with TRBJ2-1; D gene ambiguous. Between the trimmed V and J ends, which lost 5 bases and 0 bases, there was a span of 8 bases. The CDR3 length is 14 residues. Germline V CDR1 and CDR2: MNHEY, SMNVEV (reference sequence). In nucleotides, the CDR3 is TGTGCCAGCAGTCCCCCGTACTCCTACAATGAGCAGTTCTTC. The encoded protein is CASSPPYSYNEQFF.

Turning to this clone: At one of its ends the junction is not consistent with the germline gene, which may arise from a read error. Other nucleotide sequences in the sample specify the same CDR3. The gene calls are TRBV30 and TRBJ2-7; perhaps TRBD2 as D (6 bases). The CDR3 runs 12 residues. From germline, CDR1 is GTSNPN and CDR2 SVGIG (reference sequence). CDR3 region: CAWRQPPDERDF. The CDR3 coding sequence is TGTGCCTGGAGACAACCTCCGGATGAGCGGGACTTC.

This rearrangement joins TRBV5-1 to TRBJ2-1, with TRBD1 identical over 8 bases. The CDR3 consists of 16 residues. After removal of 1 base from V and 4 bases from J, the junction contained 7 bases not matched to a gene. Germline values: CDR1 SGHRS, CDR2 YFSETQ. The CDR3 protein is CASSLFRDRRYNEQFF. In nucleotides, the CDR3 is TGCGCCAGCAGCTTGTTCCGGGACAGGAGGTACAATGAGCAGTTCTTC.

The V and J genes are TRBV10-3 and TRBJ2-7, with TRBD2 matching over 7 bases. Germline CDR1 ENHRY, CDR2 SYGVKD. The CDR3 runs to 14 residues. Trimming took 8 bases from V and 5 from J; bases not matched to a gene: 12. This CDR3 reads CAIGSRTRDNEQYF. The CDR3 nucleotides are TGTGCCATCGGGTCCAGGACTAGAGATAACGAGCAGTACTTC.

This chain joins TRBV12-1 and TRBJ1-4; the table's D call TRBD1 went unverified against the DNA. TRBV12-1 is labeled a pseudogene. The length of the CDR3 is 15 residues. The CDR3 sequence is CASSPPNRVNEKLFF. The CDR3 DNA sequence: TGTGCCAGCAGCCCCCCTAACAGGGTTAATGAAAAACTGTTTTTT.

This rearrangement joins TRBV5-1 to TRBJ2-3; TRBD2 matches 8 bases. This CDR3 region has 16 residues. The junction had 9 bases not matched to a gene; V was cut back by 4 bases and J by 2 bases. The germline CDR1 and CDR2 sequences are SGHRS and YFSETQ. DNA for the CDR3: TGCGCCAGCAGCCCCGAACTAGCGGAATACACAGATACGCAGTATTTT. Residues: CASSPELAEYTDTQYF.

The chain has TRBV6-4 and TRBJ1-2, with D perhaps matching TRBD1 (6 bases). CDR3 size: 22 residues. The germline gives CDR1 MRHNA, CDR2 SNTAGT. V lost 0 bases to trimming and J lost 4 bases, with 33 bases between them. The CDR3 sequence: CASSDSSHREGVGWGWSYGYTF. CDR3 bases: TGTGCCAGCAGTGACTCGAGCCACAGGGAGGGGGTGGGGTGGGGATGGTCCTATGGCTACACCTTC.

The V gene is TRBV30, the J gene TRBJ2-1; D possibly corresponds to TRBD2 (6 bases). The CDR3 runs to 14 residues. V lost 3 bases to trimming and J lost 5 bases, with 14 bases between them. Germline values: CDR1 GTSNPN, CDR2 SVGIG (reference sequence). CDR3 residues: CAWRIGSHHNEQFF. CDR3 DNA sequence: TGTGCCTGGAGGATCGGGAGTCACCACAATGAGCAGTTCTTC.

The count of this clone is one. CDR3 bases: TGTGCCAGCTCACCACGGAGGGAAGACACCGGGGAGCTGTTTTTT. Translated, it gives CASSPRREDTGELFF. The rearrangement links TRBV18 to TRBJ2-2; a weak D match, TRBD2 (6 bases). Germline assignment: CDR1 KGHSH and CDR2 LQKENI. The V end was cut by 1 base, the J end by 3 bases, with 9 bases between. This CDR3 is built from 15 residues.

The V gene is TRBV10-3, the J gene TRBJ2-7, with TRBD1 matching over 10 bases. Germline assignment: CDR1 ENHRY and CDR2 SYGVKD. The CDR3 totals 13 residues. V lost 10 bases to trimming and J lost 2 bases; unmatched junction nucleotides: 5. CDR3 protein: CATRQGATYEQYF. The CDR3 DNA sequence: TGTGCCACGCGACAGGGGGCTACCTACGAGCAGTACTTC.

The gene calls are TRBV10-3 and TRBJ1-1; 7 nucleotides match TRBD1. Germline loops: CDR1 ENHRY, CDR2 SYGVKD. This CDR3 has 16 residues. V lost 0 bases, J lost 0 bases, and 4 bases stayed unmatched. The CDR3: CAISESDRTMNTEAFF. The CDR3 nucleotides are TGTGCCATCAGTGAGTCGGACAGGACTATGAACACTGAAGCTTTCTTT.

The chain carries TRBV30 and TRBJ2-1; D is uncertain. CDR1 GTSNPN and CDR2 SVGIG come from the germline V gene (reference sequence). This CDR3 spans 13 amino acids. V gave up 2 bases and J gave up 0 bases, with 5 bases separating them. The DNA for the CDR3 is TGTGCCTGGAGTATAGCCTCCTACAATGAGCAGTTCTTC. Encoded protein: CAWSIASYNEQFF.

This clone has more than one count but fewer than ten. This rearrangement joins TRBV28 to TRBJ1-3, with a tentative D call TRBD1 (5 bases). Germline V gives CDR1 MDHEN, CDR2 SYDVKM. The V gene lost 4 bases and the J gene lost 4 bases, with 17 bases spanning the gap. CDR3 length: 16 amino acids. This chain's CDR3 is CASSWTNTWAGNTIYF. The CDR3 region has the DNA TGTGCCAGCAGTTGGACAAATACCTGGGCAGGAAACACCATATATTTT.

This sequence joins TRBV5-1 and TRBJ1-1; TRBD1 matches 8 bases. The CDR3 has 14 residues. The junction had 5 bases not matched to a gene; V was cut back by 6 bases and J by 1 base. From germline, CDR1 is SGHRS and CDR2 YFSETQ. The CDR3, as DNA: TGCGCCAGCATCCAAGGGACAGGGAACACTGAAGCTTTCTTT. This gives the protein CASIQGTGNTEAFF.

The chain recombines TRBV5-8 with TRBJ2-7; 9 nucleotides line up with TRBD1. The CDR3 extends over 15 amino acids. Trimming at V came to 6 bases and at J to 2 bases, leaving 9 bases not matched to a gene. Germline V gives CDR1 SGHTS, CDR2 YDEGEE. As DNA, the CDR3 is TGTGCCAGCAAGGATCTCGGGACAGGGACCTACGAGCAGTACTTC. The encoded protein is CASKDLGTGTYEQYF.